This T cell receptor beta chain derives from a study of blood T cells in healthy people across ages. Together with a sample-barcoded 5' primer, a J-beta primer mix was included in a second PCR lasting about 7 to 12 cycles. Each cDNA molecule was tagged by a template-switch adaptor that had 12 random nucleotides. TCRdb itself ran the 5' RACE reads through MiXCR, one entry per CDR3 protein. The top ten clones hold approximately 13% of a sample with hundreds of thousands of distinct CDR3 sequences, over 40% of them seen once. This CDR3 comprises 14 residues. V was pared by 1 base and J by 3 bases, with 10 bases between. Donors each provided about 9.5 milliliters of peripheral blood.

The genes are TRBV12-3 or TRBV12-4 and TRBJ2-7; D is ambiguous. The clonotype was recovered from a woman older than 75 in good health. The sample was blood. CDR3 loop: CASSLGPSLYEQYF. CDR3 in DNA: TGTGCCAGCAGTTTAGGACCCTCCCTCTACGAGCAGTACTTC.